This T cell receptor (beta chain) was identified during a study of blood T cell repertoires in COVID-19. On the study more broadly: Sites across the United States, Italy and Spain contributed samples from acute and convalescent COVID-19. Sample material is recorded as cDNA or gDNA derived from T cells, B-cell-depleted T cells, or PBMCs.

V gave up 8 bases and J gave up 5 bases, with 12 bases separating them. Germline loops: CDR1 MNHEY, CDR2 SVGAGI. The CDR3 contains 12 residues. Authors' methods: Reference gene primer amplification in the assay estimated nucleated cell counts. The method was immunoSEQ multiplex PCR; TCRdb's version includes in-frame clones alone and lacks a portion of them. The V and J calls and clone size come from that table; D and trimming were worked out from the DNA. In the table there are roughly 250,000 clones, around nine tenths of which are singletons. The sequenced sample was peripheral blood. This TCR came from a man aged 35-49 years who had recovered from COVID-19. The chain joins TRBV6-5 to TRBJ2-5, with D tentatively TRBD1 (5 bases). CDR3 coding DNA: TGTGCCAGCCTTGGGTCAGGGGAGACCCAGTACTTC. Residues: CASLGSGETQYF.